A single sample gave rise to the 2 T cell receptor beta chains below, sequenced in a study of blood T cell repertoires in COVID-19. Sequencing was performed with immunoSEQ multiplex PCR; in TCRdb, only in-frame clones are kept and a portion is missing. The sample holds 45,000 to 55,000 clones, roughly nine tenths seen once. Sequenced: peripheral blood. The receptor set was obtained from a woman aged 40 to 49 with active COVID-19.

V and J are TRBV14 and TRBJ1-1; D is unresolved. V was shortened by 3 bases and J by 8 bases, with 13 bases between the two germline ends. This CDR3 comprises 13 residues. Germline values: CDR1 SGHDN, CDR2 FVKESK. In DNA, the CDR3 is TGTGCCAGCAGCCACCTCCCCGGAGAGGAAGCTTTCTTT. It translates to CASSHLPGEEAFF.

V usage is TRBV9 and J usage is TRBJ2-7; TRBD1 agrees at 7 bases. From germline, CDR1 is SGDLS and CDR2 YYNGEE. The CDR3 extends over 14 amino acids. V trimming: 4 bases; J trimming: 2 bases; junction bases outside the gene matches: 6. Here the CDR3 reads CASSPGQDTYEQYF. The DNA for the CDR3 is TGTGCCAGCAGCCCCGGACAGGACACCTACGAGCAGTACTTC.